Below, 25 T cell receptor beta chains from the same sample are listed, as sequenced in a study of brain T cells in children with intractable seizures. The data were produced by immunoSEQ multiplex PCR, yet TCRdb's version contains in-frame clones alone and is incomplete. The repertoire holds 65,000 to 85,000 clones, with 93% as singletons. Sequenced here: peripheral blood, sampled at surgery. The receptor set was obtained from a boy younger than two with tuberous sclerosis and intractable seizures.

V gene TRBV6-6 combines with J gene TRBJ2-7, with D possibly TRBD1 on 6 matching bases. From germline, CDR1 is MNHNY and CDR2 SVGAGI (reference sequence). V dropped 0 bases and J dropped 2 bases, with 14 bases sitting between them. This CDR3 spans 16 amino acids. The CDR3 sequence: CASSYSGTGGTYEQYF. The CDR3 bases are TGTGCCAGCAGTTACTCCGGAACTGGGGGCACCTACGAGCAGTACTTC.

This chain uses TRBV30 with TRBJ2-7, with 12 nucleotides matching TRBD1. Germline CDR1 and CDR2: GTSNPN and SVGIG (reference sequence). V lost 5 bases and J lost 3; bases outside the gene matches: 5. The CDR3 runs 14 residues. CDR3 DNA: TGTGCCTGGGAAGGGACAGGGGGCGGCTACGAGCAGTACTTC. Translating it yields CAWEGTGGGYEQYF.

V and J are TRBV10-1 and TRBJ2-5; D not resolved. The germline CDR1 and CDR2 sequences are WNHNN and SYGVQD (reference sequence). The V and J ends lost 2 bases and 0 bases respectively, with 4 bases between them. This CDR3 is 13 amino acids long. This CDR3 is CASSERDQETQYF. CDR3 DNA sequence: TGCGCCAGCAGTGAGAGGGACCAAGAGACCCAGTACTTC.

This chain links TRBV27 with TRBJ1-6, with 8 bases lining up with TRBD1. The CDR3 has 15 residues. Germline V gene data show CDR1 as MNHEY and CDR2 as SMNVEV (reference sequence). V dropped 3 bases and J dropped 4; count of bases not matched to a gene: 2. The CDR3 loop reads CASSFTGGYNSPLHF. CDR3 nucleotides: TGTGCCAGCAGTTTCACAGGGGGTTATAATTCACCCCTCCACTTT.

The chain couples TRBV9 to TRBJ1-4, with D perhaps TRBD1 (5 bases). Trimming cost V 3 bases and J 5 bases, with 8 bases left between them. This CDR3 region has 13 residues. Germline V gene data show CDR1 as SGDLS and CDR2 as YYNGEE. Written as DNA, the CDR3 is TGTGCCAGCAGCGGAAAGGGGAATGAAAAACTGTTTTTT. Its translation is CASSGKGNEKLFF.

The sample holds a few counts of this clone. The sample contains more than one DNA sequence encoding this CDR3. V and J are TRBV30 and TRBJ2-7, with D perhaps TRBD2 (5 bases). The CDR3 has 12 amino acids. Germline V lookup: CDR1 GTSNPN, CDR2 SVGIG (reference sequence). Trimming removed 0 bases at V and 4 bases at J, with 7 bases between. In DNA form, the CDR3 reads TGTGCCTGGAGTGTACGGGGTTACGAGCAGTACTTC. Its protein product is CAWSVRGYEQYF.

The CDR3 region is CASSWAGRAGEDTQYF. CDR3 in DNA: TGTGCCAGCAGCTGGGCGGGGAGGGCCGGGGAAGATACGCAGTATTTT. The genes are TRBV5-4 and TRBJ2-3, with TRBD2 matching over 7 bases. Germline V gene lookup returns CDR1 SGHNT and CDR2 YYREEE (reference sequence). The CDR3 sequence is 16 residues long. Trimming took 3 bases from V and 5 from J; bases not matched to a gene: 12.

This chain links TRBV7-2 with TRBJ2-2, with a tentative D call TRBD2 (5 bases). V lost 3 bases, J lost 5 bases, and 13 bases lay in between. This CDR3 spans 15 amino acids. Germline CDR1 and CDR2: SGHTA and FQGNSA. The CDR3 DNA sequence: TGTGCCAGCAGCTTGGTAGGGTGGGAGACCGGGGAGCTGTTTTTT. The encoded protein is CASSLVGWETGELFF.

The chain's CDR3 is CASSSRGPGNTIYF. DNA of the CDR3: TGTGCCAGCAGTTCGAGGGGGCCTGGAAACACCATATATTTT. The V gene is TRBV27, the J gene TRBJ1-3, with 7 bases lining up with TRBD1. V shed 4 bases, J shed 2 bases, and the junction held 2 bases outside the gene matches. The CDR3 has 14 residues. Germline V CDR1 and CDR2: MNHEY, SMNVEV (reference sequence).

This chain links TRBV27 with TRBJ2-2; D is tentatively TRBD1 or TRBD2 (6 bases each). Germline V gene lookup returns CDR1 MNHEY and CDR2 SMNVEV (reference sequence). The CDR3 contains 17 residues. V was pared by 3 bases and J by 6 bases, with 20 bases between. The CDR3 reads CASSFQGIRGPAGELFF. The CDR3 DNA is TGTGCCAGCAGTTTTCAAGGTATACGGGGGCCCGCCGGGGAGCTGTTTTTT.

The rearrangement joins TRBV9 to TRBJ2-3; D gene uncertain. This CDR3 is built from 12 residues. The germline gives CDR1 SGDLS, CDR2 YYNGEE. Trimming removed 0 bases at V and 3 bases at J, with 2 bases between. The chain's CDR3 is CASSVETDTQYF. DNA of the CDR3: TGTGCCAGCAGCGTAGAAACAGATACGCAGTATTTT. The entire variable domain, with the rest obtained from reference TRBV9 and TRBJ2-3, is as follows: DSGVTQTPKHLITATGQRVTLRCSPRSGDLSVYWYQQSLDQGLQFLIQYYNGEERAKGNILERFSAQQFPDLHSELNLSSLELGDSALYFCASSVETDTQYFGPGTRLTVL.

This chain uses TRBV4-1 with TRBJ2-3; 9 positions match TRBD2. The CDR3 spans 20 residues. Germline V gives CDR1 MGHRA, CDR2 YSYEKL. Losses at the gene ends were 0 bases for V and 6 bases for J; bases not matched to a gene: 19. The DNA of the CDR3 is TGCGCCAGCAGCCAAGACCGGTTTTTGGCTTTGCGGGGGGGAGCGGATACGCAGTATTTT. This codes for CASSQDRFLALRGGADTQYF.

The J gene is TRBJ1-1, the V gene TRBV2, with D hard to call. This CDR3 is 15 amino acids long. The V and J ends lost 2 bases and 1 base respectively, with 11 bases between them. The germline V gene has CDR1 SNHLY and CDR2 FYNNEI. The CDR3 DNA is TGTGCCAGCAGTGAATGGGCGAGGCGGAACACTGAAGCTTTCTTT. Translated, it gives CASSEWARRNTEAFF.

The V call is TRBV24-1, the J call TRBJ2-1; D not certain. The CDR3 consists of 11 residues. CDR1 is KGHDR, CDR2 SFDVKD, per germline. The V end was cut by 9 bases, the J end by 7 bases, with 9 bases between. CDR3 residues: CATQRANEQFF. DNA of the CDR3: TGTGCCACCCAAAGGGCGAATGAGCAGTTCTTC.

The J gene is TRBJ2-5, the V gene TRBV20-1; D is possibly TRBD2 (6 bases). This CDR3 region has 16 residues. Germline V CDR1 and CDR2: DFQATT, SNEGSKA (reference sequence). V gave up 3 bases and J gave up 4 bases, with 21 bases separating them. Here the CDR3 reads CSASSEFVGAGETQYF. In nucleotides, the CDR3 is TGCAGTGCTAGTAGTGAATTCGTGGGAGCGGGAGAGACCCAGTACTTC.

The CDR3 nucleotides are TGTGCCAGCAGCGAGGCAGGGAGGCTCAATGAAAAACTGTTTTTT. It specifies CASSEAGRLNEKLFF. This chain connects TRBV9 to TRBJ1-4; possible D gene TRBD1, 5 bases. V dropped 3 bases and J dropped 5 bases, with 14 bases sitting between them. CDR3 length: 15 residues. Germline V lookup: CDR1 SGDLS, CDR2 YYNGEE.

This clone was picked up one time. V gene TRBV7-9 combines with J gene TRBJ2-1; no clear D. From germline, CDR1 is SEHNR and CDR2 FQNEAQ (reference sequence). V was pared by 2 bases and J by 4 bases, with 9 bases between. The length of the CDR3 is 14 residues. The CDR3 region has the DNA TGTGCCAGCAGCTTAACAGACAATTACAATGAGCAGTTCTTC. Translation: CASSLTDNYNEQFF.

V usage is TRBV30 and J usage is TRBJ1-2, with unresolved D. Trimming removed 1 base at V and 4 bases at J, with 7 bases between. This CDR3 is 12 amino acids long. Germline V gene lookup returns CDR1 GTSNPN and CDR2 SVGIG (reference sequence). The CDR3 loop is CAWSEDGYGYTF. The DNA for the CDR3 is TGTGCCTGGAGTGAGGACGGCTATGGCTACACCTTC.

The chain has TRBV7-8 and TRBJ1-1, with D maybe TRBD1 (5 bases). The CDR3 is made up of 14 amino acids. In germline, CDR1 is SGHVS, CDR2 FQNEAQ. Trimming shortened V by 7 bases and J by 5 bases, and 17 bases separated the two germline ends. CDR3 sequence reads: CASTLGRGLTEAFF. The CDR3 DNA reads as TGTGCCAGCACCCTCGGTCGGGGGTTAACTGAAGCTTTCTTT.

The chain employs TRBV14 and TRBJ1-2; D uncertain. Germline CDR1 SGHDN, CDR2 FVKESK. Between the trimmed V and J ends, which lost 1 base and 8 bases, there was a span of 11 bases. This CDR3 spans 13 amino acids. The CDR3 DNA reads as TGTGCCAGCAGCCAAGGGGAGGGTTGGGGCTACACCTTC. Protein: CASSQGEGWGYTF.

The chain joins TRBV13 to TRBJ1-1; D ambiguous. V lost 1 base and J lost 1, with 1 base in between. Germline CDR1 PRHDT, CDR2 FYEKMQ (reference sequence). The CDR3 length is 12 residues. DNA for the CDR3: TGTGCCAGCAGCTTAGAGAACACTGAAGCTTTCTTT. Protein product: CASSLENTEAFF. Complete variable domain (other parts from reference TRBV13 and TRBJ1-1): AAGVIQSPRHLIKEKRETATLKCYPIPRHDTVYWYQQGPGQDPQFLISFYEKMQSDKGSIPDRFSAQQFSDYHSELNMSSLELGDSALYFCASSLENTEAFFGQGTRLTVV.

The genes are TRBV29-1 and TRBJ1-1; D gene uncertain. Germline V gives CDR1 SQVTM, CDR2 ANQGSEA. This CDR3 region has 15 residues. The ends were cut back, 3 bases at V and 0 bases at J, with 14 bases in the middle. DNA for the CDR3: TGCAGCGTTGATACCTCTCGGACGGTGAACACTGAAGCTTTCTTT. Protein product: CSVDTSRTVNTEAFF.

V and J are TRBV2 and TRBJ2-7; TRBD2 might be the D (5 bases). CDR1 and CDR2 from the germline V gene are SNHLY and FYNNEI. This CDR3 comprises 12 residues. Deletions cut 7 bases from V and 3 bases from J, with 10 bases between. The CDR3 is CASTVTSYEQYF. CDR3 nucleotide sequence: TGTGCCAGCACCGTCACTAGCTACGAGCAGTACTTC.

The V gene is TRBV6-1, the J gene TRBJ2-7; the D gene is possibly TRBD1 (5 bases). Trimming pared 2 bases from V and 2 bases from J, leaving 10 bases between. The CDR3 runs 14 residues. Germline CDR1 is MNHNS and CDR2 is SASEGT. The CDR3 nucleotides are TGTGCCAGCAGTGAATGGCAGGGCACCTACGAGCAGTACTTC. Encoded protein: CASSEWQGTYEQYF.

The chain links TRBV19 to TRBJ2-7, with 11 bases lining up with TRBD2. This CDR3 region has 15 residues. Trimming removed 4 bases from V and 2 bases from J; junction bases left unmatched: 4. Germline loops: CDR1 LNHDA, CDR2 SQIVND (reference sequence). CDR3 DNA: TGTGCCAGTAGTACCGTAGCGGGAGGGGCCTACGAGCAGTACTTC. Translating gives CASSTVAGGAYEQYF.